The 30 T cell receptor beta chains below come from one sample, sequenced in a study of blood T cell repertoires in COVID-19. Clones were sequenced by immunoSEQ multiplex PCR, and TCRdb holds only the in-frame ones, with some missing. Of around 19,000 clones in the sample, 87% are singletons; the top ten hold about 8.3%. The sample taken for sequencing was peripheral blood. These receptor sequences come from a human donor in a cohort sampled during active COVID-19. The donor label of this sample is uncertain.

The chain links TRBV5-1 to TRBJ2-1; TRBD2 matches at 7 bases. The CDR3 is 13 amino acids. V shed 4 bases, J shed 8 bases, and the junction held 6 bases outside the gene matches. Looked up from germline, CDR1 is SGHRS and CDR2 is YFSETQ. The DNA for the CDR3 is TGCGCCAGCAGCCCTAGCGGAGGGGATGAGCAGTTCTTC. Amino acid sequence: CASSPSGGDEQFF.

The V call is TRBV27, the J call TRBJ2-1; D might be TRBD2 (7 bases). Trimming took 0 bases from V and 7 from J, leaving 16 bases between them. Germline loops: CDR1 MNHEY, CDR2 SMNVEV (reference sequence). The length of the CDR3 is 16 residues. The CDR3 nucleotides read TGTGCCAGCAGTTTATCGATAGGACAGCGGGAAAATGAGCAGTTCTTC. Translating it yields CASSLSIGQRENEQFF.

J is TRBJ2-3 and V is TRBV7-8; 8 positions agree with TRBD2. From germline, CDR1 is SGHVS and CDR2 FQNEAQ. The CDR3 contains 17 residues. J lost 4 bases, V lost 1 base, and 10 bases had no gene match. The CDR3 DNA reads TGTGCCAGCAGCTTAGTTCGAGCGGGAGTTGTTGCAGATACGCAGTATTTT. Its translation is CASSLVRAGVVADTQYF.

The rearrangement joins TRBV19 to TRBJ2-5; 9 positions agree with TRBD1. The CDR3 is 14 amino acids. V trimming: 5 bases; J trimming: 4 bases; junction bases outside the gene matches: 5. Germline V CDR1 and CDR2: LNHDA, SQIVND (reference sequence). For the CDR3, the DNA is TGTGCCAGTAGTCCCGGGACAGGGCGAGAGACCCAGTACTTC. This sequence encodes CASSPGTGRETQYF.

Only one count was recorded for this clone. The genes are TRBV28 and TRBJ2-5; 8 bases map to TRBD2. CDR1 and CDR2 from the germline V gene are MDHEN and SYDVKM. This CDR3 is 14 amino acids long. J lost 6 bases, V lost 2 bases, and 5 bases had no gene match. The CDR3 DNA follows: TGTGCCAGCAGTTTAAGCGGGAGTTTGAAGACCCAGTACTTC. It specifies CASSLSGSLKTQYF.

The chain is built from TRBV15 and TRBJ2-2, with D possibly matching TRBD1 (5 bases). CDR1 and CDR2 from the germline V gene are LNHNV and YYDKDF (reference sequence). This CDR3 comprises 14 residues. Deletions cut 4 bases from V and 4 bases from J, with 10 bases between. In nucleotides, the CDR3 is TGTGCCACCAGCACCGGACACTTCACCGGGGAGCTGTTTTTT. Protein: CATSTGHFTGELFF.

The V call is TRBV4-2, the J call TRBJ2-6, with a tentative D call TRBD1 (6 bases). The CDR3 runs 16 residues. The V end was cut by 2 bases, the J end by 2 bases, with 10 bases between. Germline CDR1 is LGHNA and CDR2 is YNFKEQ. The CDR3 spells CASSQIDRTGANVLTF. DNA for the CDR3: TGTGCCAGCAGCCAAATAGACAGGACTGGGGCCAACGTCCTGACTTTC.

CDR3: CASSPGLAGKQFF. In DNA, the CDR3 is TGTGCCAGCAGTCCTGGACTAGCGGGAAAGCAGTTCTTC. J is TRBJ2-1 and V is TRBV6-5; 12 positions agree with TRBD2. Germline trimming cut 5 bases from V and 11 bases from J; bases unmatched to any gene: 4. The CDR3 sequence is 13 residues long. The germline gives CDR1 MNHEY, CDR2 SVGAGI.

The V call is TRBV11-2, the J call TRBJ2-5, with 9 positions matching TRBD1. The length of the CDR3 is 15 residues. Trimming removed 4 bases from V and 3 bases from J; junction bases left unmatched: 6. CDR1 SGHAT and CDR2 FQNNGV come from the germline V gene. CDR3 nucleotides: TGTGCCAGCAGCTCTTACGACAGGGGGAAAGAGACCCAGTACTTC. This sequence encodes CASSSYDRGKETQYF.

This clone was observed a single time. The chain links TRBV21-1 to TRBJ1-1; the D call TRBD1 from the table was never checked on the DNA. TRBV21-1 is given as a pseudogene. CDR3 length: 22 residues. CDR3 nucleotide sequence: TGTGCCAGCAGCAAAAGTGACAGAGATCCACGCCTACTCCTGGATAGGGACACTGAAGCTTTCTTT. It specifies CASSKSDRDPRLLLDRDTEAFF.

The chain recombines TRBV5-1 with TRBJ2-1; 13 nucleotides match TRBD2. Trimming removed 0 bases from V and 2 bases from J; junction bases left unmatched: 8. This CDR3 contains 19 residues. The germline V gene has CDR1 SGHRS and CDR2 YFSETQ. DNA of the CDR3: TGCGCCAGCAGCTTGGTAGGACGGACTAGCGGGAGCACCTACAATGAGCAGTTCTTC. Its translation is CASSLVGRTSGSTYNEQFF.

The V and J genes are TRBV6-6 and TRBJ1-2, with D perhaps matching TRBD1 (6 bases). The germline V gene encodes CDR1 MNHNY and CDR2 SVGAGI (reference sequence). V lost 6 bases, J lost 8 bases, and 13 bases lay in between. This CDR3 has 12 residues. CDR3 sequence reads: CASSHREEGYTF. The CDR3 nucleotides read TGTGCCAGCAGCCACAGGGAAGAAGGCTACACCTTC.

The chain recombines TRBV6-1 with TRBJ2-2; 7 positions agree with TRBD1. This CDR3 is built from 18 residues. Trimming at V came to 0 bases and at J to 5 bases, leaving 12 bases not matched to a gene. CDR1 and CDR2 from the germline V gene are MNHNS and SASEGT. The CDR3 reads CASSEAVEQGRSTGELFF. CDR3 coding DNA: TGTGCCAGCAGTGAAGCGGTCGAACAGGGGCGGTCTACCGGGGAGCTGTTTTTT.

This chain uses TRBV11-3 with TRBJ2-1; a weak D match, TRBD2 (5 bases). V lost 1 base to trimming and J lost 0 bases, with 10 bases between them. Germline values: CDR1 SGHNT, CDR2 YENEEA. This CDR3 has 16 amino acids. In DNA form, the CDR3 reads TGTGCCAGCAGCTTAGCTTTGGGGAGCTCCTACAATGAGCAGTTCTTC. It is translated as CASSLALGSSYNEQFF. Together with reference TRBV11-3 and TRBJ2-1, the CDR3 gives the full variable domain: EAGVVQSPRYKIIEKKQPVAFWCNPISGHNTLYWYLQNLGQGPELLIRYENEEAVDDSQLPKDRFSAERLKGVDSTLKIQPAELGDSAVYLCASSLALGSSYNEQFFGPGTRLTVL.

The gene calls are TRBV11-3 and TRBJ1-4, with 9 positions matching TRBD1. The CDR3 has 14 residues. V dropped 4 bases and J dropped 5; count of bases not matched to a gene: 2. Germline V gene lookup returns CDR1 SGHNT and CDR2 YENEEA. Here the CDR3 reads CASSSGTGNEKLFF. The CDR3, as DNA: TGTGCCAGCAGCTCCGGGACAGGGAATGAAAAACTGTTTTTT. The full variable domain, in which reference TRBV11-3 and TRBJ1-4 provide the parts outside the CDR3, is EAGVVQSPRYKIIEKKQPVAFWCNPISGHNTLYWYLQNLGQGPELLIRYENEEAVDDSQLPKDRFSAERLKGVDSTLKIQPAELGDSAVYLCASSSGTGNEKLFFGSGTQLSVL.

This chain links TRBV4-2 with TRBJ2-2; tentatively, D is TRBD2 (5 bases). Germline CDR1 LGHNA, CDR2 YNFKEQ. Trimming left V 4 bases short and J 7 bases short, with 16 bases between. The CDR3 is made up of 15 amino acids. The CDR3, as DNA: TGTGCCAGCAGCCTCATGGCCGGGGTTGGCGGGGAGCTGTTTTTT. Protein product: CASSLMAGVGGELFF.

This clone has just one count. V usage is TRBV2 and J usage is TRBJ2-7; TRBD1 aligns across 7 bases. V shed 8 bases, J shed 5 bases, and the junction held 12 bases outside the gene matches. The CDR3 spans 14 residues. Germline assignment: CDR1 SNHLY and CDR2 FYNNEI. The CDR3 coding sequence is TGTGCCAGCCGCCGGGACAGCATCCCCCACGAGCAGTACTTC. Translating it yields CASRRDSIPHEQYF.

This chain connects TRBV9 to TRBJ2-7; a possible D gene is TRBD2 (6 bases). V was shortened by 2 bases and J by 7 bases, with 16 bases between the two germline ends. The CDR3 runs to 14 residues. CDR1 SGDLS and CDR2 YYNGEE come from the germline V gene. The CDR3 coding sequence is TGTGCCAGCAGCGTCGGCGGGATGGTAGGGGAGCAGTACTTC. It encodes CASSVGGMVGEQYF.

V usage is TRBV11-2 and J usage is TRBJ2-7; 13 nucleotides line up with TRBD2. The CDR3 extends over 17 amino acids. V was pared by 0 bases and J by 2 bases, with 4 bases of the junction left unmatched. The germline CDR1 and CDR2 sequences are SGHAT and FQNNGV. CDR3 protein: CASSLDPGLAGTYEQYF. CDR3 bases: TGTGCCAGCAGCTTAGACCCGGGACTAGCGGGAACCTACGAGCAGTACTTC.

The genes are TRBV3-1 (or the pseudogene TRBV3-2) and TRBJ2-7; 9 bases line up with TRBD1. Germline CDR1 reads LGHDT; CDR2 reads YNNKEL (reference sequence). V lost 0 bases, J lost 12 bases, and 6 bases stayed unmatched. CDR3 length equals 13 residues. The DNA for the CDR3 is TGTGCCAGCAGCCAAGATAGGGACAGGGCGCTGTACTTC. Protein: CASSQDRDRALYF.

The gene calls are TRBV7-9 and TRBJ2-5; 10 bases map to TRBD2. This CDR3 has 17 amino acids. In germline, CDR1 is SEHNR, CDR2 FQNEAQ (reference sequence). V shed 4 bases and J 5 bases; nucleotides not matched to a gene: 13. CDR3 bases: TGTGCCAGCAGCTCTTGGCGTAGCGGGGGGCAAGGGGAGACCCAGTACTTC. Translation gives CASSSWRSGGQGETQYF.

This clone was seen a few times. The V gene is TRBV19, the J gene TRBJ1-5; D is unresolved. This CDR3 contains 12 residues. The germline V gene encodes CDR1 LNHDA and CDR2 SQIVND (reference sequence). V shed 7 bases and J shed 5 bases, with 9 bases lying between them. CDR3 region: CASKSRDQPQHF. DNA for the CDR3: TGTGCCAGTAAATCGAGGGATCAGCCCCAGCATTTT.

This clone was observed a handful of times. CDR3 amino acids: CASSSAGLRGSYEQYF. For the CDR3, the DNA is TGTGCCAGCAGCTCCGCCGGTCTGAGAGGAAGCTACGAGCAGTACTTC. J is TRBJ2-7 and V is TRBV11-2; no clear D gene. Deletions cut 4 bases from V and 3 bases from J, with 19 bases between. The germline V gene has CDR1 SGHAT and CDR2 FQNNGV. The CDR3 covers 16 residues. The full variable domain, rest sourced from reference TRBV11-2 and TRBJ2-7, is EAGVAQSPRYKIIEKRQSVAFWCNPISGHATLYWYQQILGQGPKLLIQFQNNGVVDDSQLPKDRFSAERLKGVDSTLKIQPAKLEDSAVYLCASSSAGLRGSYEQYFGPGTRLTVT.

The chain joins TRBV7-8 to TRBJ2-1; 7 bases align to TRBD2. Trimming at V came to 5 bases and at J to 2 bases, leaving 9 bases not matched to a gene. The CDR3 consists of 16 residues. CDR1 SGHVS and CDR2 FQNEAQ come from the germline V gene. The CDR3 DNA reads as TGTGCCAGCAGCCCAACGTCCGGGACTACCTACAATGAGCAGTTCTTC. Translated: CASSPTSGTTYNEQFF.

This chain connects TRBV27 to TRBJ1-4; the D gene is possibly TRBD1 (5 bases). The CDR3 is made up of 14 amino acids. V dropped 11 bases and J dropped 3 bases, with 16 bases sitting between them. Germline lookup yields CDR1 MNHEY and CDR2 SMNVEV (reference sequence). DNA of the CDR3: TGTGCCCCCCGGGGGGGAAGGGCTAATGAAAAACTGTTTTTT. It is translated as CAPRGGRANEKLFF.

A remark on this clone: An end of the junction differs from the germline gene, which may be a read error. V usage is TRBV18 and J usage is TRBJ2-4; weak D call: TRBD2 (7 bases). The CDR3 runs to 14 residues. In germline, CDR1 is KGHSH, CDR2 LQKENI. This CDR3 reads CASSPQGGEHIQYF. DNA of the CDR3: TGTGCCAGCTCGCCACAGGGAGGGGAGCACATTCAGTACTTC.

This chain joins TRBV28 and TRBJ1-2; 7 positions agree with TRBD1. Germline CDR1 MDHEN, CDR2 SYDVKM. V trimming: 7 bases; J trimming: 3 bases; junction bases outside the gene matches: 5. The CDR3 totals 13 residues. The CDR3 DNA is TGTGCCAGCACCCCGACAGGGTACTATGGCTACACCTTC. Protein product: CASTPTGYYGYTF.

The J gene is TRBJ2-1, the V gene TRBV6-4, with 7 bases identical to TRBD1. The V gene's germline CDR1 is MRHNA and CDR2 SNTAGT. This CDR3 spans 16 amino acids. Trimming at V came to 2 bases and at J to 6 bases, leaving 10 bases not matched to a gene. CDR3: CASSDRQGAIGNEQFF. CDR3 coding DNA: TGTGCCAGCAGTGACCGACAGGGAGCCATAGGCAATGAGCAGTTCTTC.

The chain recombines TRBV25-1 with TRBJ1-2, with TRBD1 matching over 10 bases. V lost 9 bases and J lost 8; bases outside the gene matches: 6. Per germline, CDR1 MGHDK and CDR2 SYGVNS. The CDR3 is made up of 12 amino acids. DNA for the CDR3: TGTGCCAGTGCGGGGACAGGGGTAGGCTACACCTTC. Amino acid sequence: CASAGTGVGYTF.

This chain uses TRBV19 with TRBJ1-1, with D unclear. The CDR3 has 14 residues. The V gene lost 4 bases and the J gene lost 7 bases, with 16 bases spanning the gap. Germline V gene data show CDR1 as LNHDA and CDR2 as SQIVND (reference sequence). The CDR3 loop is CASSKLTVSREAFF. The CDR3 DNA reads TGTGCCAGTAGTAAGCTAACGGTTAGCCGTGAAGCTTTCTTT.